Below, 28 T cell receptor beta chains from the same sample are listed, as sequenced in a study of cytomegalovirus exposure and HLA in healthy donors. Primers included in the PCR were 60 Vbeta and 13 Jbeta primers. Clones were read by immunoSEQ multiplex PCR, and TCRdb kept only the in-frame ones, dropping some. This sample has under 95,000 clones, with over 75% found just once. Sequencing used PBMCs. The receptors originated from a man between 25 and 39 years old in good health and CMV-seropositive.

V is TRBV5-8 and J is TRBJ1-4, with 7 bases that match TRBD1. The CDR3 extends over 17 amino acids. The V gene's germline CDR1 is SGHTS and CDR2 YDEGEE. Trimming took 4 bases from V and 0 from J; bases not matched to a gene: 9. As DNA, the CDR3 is TGTGCCAGCAGCAATGGACAGGTTCGAGCAACTAATGAAAAACTGTTTTTT. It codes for CASSNGQVRATNEKLFF.

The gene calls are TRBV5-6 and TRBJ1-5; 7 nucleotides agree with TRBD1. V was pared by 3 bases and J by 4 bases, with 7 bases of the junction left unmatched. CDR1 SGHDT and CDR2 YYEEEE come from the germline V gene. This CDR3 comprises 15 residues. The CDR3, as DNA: TGTGCCAGCAGCTCACGGACAGGATCTAATCAGCCCCAGCATTTT. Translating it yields CASSSRTGSNQPQHF.

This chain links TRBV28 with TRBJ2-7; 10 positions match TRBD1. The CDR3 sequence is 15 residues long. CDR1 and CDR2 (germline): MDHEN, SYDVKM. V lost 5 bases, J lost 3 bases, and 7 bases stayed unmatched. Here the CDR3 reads CASSPEGQGLYEQYF. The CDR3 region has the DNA TGTGCCAGCAGTCCTGAGGGACAGGGGCTCTACGAGCAGTACTTC.

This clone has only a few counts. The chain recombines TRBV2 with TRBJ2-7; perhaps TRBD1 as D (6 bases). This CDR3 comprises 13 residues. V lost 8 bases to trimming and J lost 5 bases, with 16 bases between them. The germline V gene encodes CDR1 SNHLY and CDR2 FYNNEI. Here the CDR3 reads CASHQEQGHEQYV. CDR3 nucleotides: TGTGCCAGCCACCAAGAACAGGGCCACGAGCAGTACGTC.

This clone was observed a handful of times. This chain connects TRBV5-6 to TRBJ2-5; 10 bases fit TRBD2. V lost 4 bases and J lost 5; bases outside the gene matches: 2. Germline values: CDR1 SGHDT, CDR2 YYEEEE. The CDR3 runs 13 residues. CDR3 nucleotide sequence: TGTGCCAGCAGCCTGACTAGCGGGGAGACCCAGTACTTC. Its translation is CASSLTSGETQYF.

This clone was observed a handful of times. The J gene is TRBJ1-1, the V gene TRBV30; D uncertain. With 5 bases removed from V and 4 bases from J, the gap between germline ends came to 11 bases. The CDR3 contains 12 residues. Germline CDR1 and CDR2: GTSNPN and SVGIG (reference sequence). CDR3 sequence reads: CAWAVALTEAFF. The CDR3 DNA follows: TGTGCCTGGGCCGTTGCGCTCACTGAAGCTTTCTTT.

Here the CDR3 reads CASSQGAILHTEAFF. Written as DNA, the CDR3 is TGCGCCAGCAGCCAGGGGGCGATTTTGCACACTGAAGCTTTCTTT. The chain has TRBV5-1 and TRBJ1-1; 8 bases line up with TRBD1. Germline-derived CDR1 and CDR2 are SGHRS and YFSETQ. This CDR3 has 15 residues. Trimming cost V 4 bases and J 3 bases; bases outside gene matches: 8.

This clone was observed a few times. CDR3 in amino acids: CASSPHLAGAQETQYF. The CDR3 coding sequence is TGTGCCAGCAGCCCCCATTTAGCAGGGGCCCAAGAGACCCAGTACTTC. The genes are TRBV25-1 and TRBJ2-5; the D gene is possibly TRBD1 (6 bases). CDR3 size: 16 residues. V was clipped by 6 bases and J by 1 base, with 18 bases between them. Germline CDR1 and CDR2: MGHDK and SYGVNS.

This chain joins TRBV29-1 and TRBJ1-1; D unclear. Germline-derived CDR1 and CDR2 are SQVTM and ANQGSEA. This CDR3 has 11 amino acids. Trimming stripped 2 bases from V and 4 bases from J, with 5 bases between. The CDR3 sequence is CSVENGTEAFF. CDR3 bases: TGCAGCGTTGAAAACGGCACTGAAGCTTTCTTT.

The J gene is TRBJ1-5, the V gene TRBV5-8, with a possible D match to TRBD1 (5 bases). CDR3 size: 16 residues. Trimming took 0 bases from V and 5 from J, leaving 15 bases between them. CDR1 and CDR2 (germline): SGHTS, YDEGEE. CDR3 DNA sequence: TGTGCCAGCAGCTTGGGAGGCAGGGCGGGGGATCAGCCCCAGCATTTT. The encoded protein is CASSLGGRAGDQPQHF.

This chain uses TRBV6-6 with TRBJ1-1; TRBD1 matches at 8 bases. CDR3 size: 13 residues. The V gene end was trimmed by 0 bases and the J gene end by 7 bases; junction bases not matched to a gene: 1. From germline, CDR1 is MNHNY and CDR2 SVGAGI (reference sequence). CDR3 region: CASSYSGQGEAFF. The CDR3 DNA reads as TGTGCCAGCAGTTACTCCGGACAGGGTGAAGCTTTCTTT.

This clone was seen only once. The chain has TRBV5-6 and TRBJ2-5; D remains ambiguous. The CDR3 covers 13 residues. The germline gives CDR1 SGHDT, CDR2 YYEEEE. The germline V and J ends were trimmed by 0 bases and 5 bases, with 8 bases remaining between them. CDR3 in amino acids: CASSLVGAETQYF. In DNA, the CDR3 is TGTGCCAGCAGCTTGGTTGGAGCGGAGACCCAGTACTTC.

CDR3: CASTLDRTTGELFF. In DNA form, the CDR3 reads TGTGCCAGCACTTTGGACAGGACCACCGGGGAGCTGTTTTTT. V and J are TRBV6-4 and TRBJ2-2, with 7 nucleotides matching TRBD1. The CDR3 covers 14 residues. Germline V gene data show CDR1 as MRHNA and CDR2 as SNTAGT. The V and J ends lost 7 bases and 4 bases, in that order; junction bases with no gene match: 6.

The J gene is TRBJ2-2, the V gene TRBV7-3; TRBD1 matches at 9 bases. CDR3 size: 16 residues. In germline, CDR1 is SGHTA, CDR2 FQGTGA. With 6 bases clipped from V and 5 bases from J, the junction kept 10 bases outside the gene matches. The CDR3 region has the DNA TGTGCCAGCAGTGCGAGCCGACAGGGGGGGACCGGGGAGCTGTTTTTT. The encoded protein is CASSASRQGGTGELFF.

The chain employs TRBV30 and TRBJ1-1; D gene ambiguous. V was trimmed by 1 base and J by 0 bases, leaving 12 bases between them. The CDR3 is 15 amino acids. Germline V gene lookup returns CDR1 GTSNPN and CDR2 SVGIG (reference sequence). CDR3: CAWSALSGVNTEAFF. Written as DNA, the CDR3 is TGTGCCTGGAGTGCCCTAAGCGGGGTGAACACTGAAGCTTTCTTT.

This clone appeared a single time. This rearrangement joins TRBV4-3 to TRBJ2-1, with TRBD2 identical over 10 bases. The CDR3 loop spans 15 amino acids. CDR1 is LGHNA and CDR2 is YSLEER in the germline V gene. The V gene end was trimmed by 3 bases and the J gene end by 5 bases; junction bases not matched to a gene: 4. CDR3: CASSHLAGAHNEQFF. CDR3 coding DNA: TGCGCCAGCAGCCACCTAGCGGGAGCTCACAATGAGCAGTTCTTC.

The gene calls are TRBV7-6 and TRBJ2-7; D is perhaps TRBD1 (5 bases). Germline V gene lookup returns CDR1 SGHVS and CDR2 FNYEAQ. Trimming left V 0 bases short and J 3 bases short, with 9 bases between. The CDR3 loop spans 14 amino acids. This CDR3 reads CASSLAREGYEQYF. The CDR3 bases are TGTGCCAGCAGCTTAGCCAGGGAAGGCTACGAGCAGTACTTC.

The CDR3 sequence is CAWRHNSGNFYEQYF. The CDR3 DNA sequence: TGTGCCTGGAGACATAATAGCGGGAATTTCTACGAGCAGTACTTC. V and J are TRBV30 and TRBJ2-7; 8 nucleotides match TRBD2. Germline-derived CDR1 and CDR2 are GTSNPN and SVGIG (reference sequence). The CDR3 is 15 amino acids. After removal of 3 bases from V and 3 bases from J, the junction contained 10 bases not matched to a gene.

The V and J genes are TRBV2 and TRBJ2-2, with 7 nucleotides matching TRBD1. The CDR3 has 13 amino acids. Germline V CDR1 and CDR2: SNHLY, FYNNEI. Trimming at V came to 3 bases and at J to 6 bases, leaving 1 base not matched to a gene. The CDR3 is CASSDQGAGELFF. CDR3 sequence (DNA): TGTGCCAGCAGTGACCAGGGGGCCGGGGAGCTGTTTTTT.

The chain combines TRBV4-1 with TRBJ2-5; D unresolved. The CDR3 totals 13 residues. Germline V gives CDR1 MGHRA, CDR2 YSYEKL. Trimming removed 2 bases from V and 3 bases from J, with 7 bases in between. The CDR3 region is CASSQWQKETQYF. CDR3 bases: TGCGCCAGCAGCCAATGGCAGAAAGAGACCCAGTACTTC.

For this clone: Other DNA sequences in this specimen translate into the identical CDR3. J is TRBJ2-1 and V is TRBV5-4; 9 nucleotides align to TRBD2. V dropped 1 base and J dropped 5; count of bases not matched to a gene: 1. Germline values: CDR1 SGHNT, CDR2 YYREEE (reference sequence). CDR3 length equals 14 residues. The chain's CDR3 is CASSLTSGHNEQFF. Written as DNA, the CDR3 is TGTGCCAGCAGCTTGACTAGCGGGCACAATGAGCAGTTCTTC. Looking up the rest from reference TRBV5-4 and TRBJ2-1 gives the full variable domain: ETGVTQSPTHLIKTRGQQVTLRCSSQSGHNTVSWYQQALGQGPQFIFQYYREEENGRGNFPPRFSGLQFPNYSSELNVNALELDDSALYLCASSLTSGHNEQFFGPGTRLTVL.

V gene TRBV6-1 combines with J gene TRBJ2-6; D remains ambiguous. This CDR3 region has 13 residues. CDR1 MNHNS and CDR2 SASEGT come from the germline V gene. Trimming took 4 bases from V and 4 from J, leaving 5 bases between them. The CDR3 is CASSARGANVLTF. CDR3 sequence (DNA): TGTGCCAGCAGTGCTAGGGGGGCCAACGTCCTGACTTTC.

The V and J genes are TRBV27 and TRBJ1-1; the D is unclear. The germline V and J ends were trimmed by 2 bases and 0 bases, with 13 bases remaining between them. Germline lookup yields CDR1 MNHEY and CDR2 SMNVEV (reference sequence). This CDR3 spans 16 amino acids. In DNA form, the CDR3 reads TGTGCCAGCAGTTTAGGAGGTGGTGTAATGAACACTGAAGCTTTCTTT. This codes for CASSLGGGVMNTEAFF.

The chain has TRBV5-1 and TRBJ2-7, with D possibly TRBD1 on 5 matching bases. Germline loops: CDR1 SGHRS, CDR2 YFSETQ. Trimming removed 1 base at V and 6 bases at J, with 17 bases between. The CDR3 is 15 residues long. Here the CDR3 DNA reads TGCGCCAGCAGCTTGAGCCAGGGCTACCTAGGCGAGCAGTACTTC. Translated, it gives CASSLSQGYLGEQYF.

As DNA, the CDR3 is TGCGCCAGCAGCCAAGATCAATCCACTGAAGCTTTCTTT. Its translation is CASSQDQSTEAFF. The V gene is TRBV4-3, the J gene TRBJ1-1; D ambiguous. CDR3 length: 13 amino acids. Trimming shortened V by 0 bases and J by 4 bases, and 6 bases separated the two germline ends. Germline V lookup: CDR1 LGHNA, CDR2 YSLEER.

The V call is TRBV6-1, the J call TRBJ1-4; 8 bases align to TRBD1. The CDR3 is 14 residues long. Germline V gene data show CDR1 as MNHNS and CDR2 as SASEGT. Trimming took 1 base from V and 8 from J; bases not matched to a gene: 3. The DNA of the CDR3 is TGTGCCAGCAGTGAAGGACAGGGGAGGGAAAAACTGTTTTTT. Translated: CASSEGQGREKLFF.

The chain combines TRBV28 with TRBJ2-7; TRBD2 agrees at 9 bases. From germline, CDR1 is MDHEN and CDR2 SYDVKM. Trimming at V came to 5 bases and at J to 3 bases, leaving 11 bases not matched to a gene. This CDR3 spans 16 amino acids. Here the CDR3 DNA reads TGTGCCAGCAGTCAGATAGCGGGAGCGGGGGGCTACGAGCAGTACTTC. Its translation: CASSQIAGAGGYEQYF.

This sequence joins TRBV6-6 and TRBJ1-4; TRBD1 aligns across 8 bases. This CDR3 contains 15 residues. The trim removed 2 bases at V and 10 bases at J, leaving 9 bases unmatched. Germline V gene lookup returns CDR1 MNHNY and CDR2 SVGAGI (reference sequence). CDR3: CASSYPGQDGGKLFF. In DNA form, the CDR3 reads TGTGCCAGCAGTTACCCGGGACAGGATGGTGGAAAACTGTTTTTT.